This T cell receptor (beta chain) originates from a study of blood T cells in healthy people across ages. Across the study: Template switching captured about one barcoded beta molecule per two T cells.

Combining a sample-barcoded 5' primer with a J-beta primer mix, a second PCR ran for roughly 7 to 11 cycles. Every individual sample yielded 2.5 million or more paired-end reads (each containing CDR3). TCRdb re-derived calls from the 5' RACE reads in MiXCR, one entry per CDR3 protein. The data hold almost 1 million distinct CDR3 sequences, with about 51% observed a single time. The CDR3 extends over 13 amino acids. With 1 base removed from V and 6 bases from J, the gap between germline ends came to 13 bases. The germline V gene has CDR1 SQVTM and CDR2 ANQGSEA. The specimen was blood. The J gene is TRBJ2-7, the V gene TRBV29-1; either TRBD1 or TRBD2 may fit D (6 bases each). This receptor was identified in an older woman in good health. The DNA for the CDR3 is TGCAGCGTTGAAGGTTCGGGGGCAGCCGAGCAGTACTTC. Translated: CSVEGSGAAEQYF.